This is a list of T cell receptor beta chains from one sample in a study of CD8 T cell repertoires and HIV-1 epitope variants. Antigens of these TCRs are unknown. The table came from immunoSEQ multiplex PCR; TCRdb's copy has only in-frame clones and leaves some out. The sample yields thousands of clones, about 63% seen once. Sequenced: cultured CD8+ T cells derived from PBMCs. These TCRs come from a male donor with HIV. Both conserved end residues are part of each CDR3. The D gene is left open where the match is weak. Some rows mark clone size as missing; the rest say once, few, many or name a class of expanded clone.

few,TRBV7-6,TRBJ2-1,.,TGTGCCAGCAGCGCAGGCAGGGGGGATAACAATGAGCAGTTCTTC,CASSAGRGDNNEQFF
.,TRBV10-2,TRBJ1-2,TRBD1,TGCGCCAGCAAATACGCCGGGACAGGGGGCATGGATGGCTACACCTTC,CASKYAGTGGMDGYTF
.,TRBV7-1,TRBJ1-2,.,TGTGCCAGCAGCTCAGTAGACGAGGGAAAGACCTATGGCTACACCTTC,CASSSVDEGKTYGYTF
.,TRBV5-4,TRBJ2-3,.,TGTGCCAGCACCCAACCGGGAGATACGCAGTATTTT,CASTQPGDTQYF
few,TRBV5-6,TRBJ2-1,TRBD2,TGTGCCAGCAGCTTGGAGCGGGGGAGCTCCTACAATGAGCAGTTCTTC,CASSLERGSSYNEQFF
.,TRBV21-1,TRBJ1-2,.,TGTGCCAGCAGCAAAGATGGGTGTGGACAGGGTAGCTATGGCTACACCTTC,CASSKDGCGQGSYGYTF
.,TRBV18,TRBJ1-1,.,TGTGCCAGCTCACCACAAACAGGGCGGTCTGAAGCTTTCTTT,CASSPQTGRSEAFF
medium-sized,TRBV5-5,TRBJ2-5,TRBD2,TGTGCCAGCAGCTTTTCTAGCGGGGGGCAAGAGACCCAGTACTTC,CASSFSSGGQETQYF
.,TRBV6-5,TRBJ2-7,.,TGTGCCAGCAGTTACTCGATAGGCGGGCGTACCTACGAGCAGTACTTC,CASSYSIGGRTYEQYF
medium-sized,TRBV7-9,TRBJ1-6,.,TGTGCCAGCAGCCCCCGGCAGGGTAATTCACCCCTCCACTTT,CASSPRQGNSPLHF
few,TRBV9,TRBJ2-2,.,TGTGCCAGCTCGGAAGGGTTCTGGAACACCGGGGAGCTGTTTTTT,CASSEGFWNTGELFF
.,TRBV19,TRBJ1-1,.,TGTGCCAGTAGTCAGGGATACAGTCGAAATGGCATGAACACTGAAGCTTTCTTT,CASSQGYSRNGMNTEAFF
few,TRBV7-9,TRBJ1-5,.,TGTGCCAGCAGCTTAGGAGGACTCAATCAGCCCCAGCATTTT,CASSLGGLNQPQHF
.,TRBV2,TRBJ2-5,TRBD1,TGTGCCAGCAGGGACAGGGGTCAGGGCATAGAGACCCAGTACTTC,CASRDRGQGIETQYF
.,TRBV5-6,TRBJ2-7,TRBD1,TGTGCCAGCAGCTTGGGGGACAGGGTCCACGAGCAGTACTTC,CASSLGDRVHEQYF
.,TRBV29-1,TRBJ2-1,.,TGCAGCGTTGAACCGGACCCTGGCAATGAGCAGTTCTTC,CSVEPDPGNEQFF
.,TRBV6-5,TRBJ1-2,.,TGTGCCAGCAGTTACTCGCCGGCTAACTATGGCTACACCTTC,CASSYSPANYGYTF
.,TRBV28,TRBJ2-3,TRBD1,TGTGCCAGCAGCTCAATTCTACAGGGGACCCCAACTAGCACAGATACGCAGTATTTT,CASSSILQGTPTSTDTQYF
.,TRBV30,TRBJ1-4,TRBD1,TGTGCCTGGAGCGACCTCAACAGGGGACCTTATGAAAAACTGTTTTTT,CAWSDLNRGPYEKLFF
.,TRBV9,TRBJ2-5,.,TGTGCCAGCAGCGGACGAGGGGGGGAGAGACAAGAGACCCAGTACTTC,CASSGRGGERQETQYF
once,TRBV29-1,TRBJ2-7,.,TGCAGCGTTGACTCGGGGAGCTCCTACGAGCAGTACTTC,CSVDSGSSYEQYF
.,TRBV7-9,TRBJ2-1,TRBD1,TGTGCCAGCAGCCTTGGACAGGCTCCTGAGCAGTTCTTC,CASSLGQAPEQFF
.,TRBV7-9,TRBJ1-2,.,TGTGCCAGCAGCCCCTCGGGCAGCATAGGTTTTTCCTATGGCTACACCTTC,CASSPSGSIGFSYGYTF